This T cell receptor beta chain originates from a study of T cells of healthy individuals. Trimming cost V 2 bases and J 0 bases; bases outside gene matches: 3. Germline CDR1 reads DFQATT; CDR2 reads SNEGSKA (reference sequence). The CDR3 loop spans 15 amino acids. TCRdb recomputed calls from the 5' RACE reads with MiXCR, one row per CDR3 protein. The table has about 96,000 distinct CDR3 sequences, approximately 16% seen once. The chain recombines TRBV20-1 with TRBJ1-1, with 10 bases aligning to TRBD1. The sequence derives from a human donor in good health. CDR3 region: CSARIGTGVNTEAFF. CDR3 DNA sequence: TGCAGTGCTAGAATCGGGACAGGGGTGAACACTGAAGCTTTCTTT.